This is a list of T cell receptor beta chains from one sample in a study of cytomegalovirus exposure and HLA in healthy donors. Sequencing used immunoSEQ multiplex PCR; TCRdb keeps in-frame clones, though not all of them. This sample has some 160,000 clones, with about 88% found just once. The specimen sequenced was PBMCs. The origin of the receptors is a man aged 25 to 45 in good health and CMV-seropositive. The CDR3 runs from the conserved cysteine through the conserved F or W. D genes are given only for firm matches. The size entry is marked missing in some rows and otherwise reads once, few, many or a size class.

TRBV28	once	TRBJ2-1	TRBD2	TGTGCCAGCAGTTTAAAAGCGGGAGGGCAAAGGGAGCAGTTCTTC	CASSLKAGGQREQFF
TRBV10-1	.	TRBJ2-4	.	TGCGCCAGCAGGGGCCCCCGGGGAGGAGCCAAAAACATTCAGTACTTC	CASRGPRGGAKNIQYF
TRBV7-9	once	TRBJ1-1	TRBD1	TGTTCCAGCAGCTTTTCAGGACAGGGTCTAGCTTTCTTT	CSSSFSGQGLAFF
TRBV5-1	.	TRBJ2-2	.	TGCGCCAGCAGCTTGGGACAGACCGGGGAGCTGTTTTTT	CASSLGQTGELFF
TRBV2	few	TRBJ1-1	.	TGTGCCAGCAGTGCCCGGAACACTGAAGCTTTCTTT	CASSARNTEAFF
TRBV2	.	TRBJ1-1	.	TGTGCCAGCAGTGAATCGGGGGTAACAGAAGCTTTCTTT	CASSESGVTEAFF
TRBV28	.	TRBJ2-2	.	TGTGCCAGCAGTTTCGGGGGATTCACCGGGGAGCTGTTTTTT	CASSFGGFTGELFF
TRBV5-1	.	TRBJ2-2	TRBD1	TGCGCCAGCACCATCCAGGGGGCAAACACCGGGGAGCTGTTTTTT	CASTIQGANTGELFF
TRBV6-5	few	TRBJ2-3	.	TGTGCCAGCAGTTACTCTCCTCGGGCAGATACGCAGTATTTT	CASSYSPRADTQYF
TRBV7-2	.	TRBJ1-2	.	TGTGCCAGCAGCTTAGAACCCCTAGCTAACTATGGCTACACCTTC	CASSLEPLANYGYTF
TRBV11-2	.	TRBJ1-3	.	TGTGCCAGCAGCAAGAGCTCTGGAAACACCATATATTTT	CASSKSSGNTIYF
TRBV5-4	few	TRBJ1-2	.	TGCGCCAGCAGCCCCAGGGTAGGCAAGGGCTACACCTTC	CASSPRVGKGYTF
TRBV7-6	.	TRBJ2-1	.	TGTGCCAGCAGTCGAGCACCGAGCTCCTACAATGAGCAGTTCTTC	CASSRAPSSYNEQFF
TRBV21-1	.	TRBJ2-1	.	TGTGCCAGCAGCAAACGGGGTCCGGCTAGCGGTGCGAGGTACAATGAGCAGTTCTTC	CASSKRGPASGARYNEQFF
TRBV6-1	few	TRBJ2-7	TRBD1	TGTGCCAGCAGTCTTATCAGGACAGGACTGTACGAGCAGTACTTC	CASSLIRTGLYEQYF
TRBV19	.	TRBJ1-3	TRBD1	TGTGCCAGTAGTAAGTCGACGGGACAGGGAGGAGGAAACACCATATATTTT	CASSKSTGQGGGNTIYF
TRBV11-3	once	TRBJ1-1	TRBD1	TGTGCCAGCAGTCTGTACAGGGGGAACACTGAAGCTTTCTTT	CASSLYRGNTEAFF
TRBV11-3	.	TRBJ1-2	.	TGTGCCAGCAGCTCTCCGACTGGTGACTATGGCTACACCTTC	CASSSPTGDYGYTF
TRBV15	few	TRBJ2-6	.	TGTGCCACCAGCAGAGACAACTCTGGGGCCAACGTCCTGACTTTC	CATSRDNSGANVLTF
TRBV6-6	.	TRBJ2-1	.	TGTGCCAGCAGTGCCAACAGGGCCCAAAACAATGAGCAGTTCTTC	CASSANRAQNNEQFF
TRBV7-2	.	TRBJ1-4	TRBD1	TGTGCCAGCAGCGCGACAGGGCCTAATGAAAAACTGTTTTTT	CASSATGPNEKLFF
TRBV5-5	.	TRBJ1-2	TRBD1	TGTGCCAGCAAGACCGGGACAGAAACTCTCTATGGCTACACCTTC	CASKTGTETLYGYTF
TRBV4-3	.	TRBJ2-5	.	TGCGCCAGCAGCCAGATGCTACTAGTATCTGAGACCCAGTACTTC	CASSQMLLVSETQYF
TRBV6-6	few	TRBJ1-5	TRBD1	TGTGCCAGCAGTATGAACAGGGGGACCAATCAGCCCCAGCATTTT	CASSMNRGTNQPQHF
TRBV5-1	.	TRBJ2-5	.	TGCGCCAGCAGCTTCCAGGGTTCCCTAAATCAAGAGACCCAGTACTTC	CASSFQGSLNQETQYF
TRBV19	.	TRBJ1-1	TRBD1	TGTGCCAGTAGTGCCTTAGGGGGTTCAGGGGGGACTGAAGCTTTCTTT	CASSALGGSGGTEAFF
TRBV14	.	TRBJ1-1	.	TGTGCCAGCAGCCAAGTTGCAGGGGCGAAGACTGAAGCTTTCTTT	CASSQVAGAKTEAFF
TRBV18	.	TRBJ1-5	.	TGTGCCAGCTCTCCTGGTGGGGGGAATCAGCCCCAGCATTTT	CASSPGGGNQPQHF
TRBV13	.	TRBJ1-2	TRBD1	TGTGCCAGCAGCGAGCGGGGGGCGACAGGGGTCTATGGCTACACCTTC	CASSERGATGVYGYTF
TRBV4-3	.	TRBJ1-2	.	TGCGCCAGCAGCCAAGTGGGAGGGACTCTCTATGGCTACACCTTC	CASSQVGGTLYGYTF
TRBV9	.	TRBJ2-1	.	TGTGCCAGCAGCGTAGAGGGTCTGGAGGATGAGCAGTTCTTC	CASSVEGLEDEQFF
TRBV7-6	.	TRBJ2-3	TRBD2	TGTGCCAGCAGCCCCGTGGGGAGGGCCGCTACAGATACGCAGTATTTT	CASSPVGRAATDTQYF
TRBV28	.	TRBJ1-2	.	TGTGCCAGCAACGCCCCTTATCTCCGGGTTGGCTACACCTTC	CASNAPYLRVGYTF
TRBV2	.	TRBJ2-4	TRBD2	TGTGCCAGCAGGGGTGGTAGCGGGGGTGGGAAAAACATTCAGTACTTC	CASRGGSGGGKNIQYF
TRBV7-9	.	TRBJ2-3	TRBD2	TGTGCCAGCAGCTTAAGCGGGAAGGGGGATACGCAGTATTTT	CASSLSGKGDTQYF
TRBV18	.	TRBJ2-7	TRBD1	TGTGCCAGCTCACCCGGGACAGCGAACTACGAGCAGTACTTC	CASSPGTANYEQYF
TRBV30	.	TRBJ1-5	TRBD1	TGTGCCTTTGGGACAGGGGCTCAGCCCCAGCATTTT	CAFGTGAQPQHF
TRBV6-1	.	TRBJ1-1	TRBD1	TGTGCCAGCTATTCAACAGGGGGCACTGAAGCTTTCTTT	CASYSTGGTEAFF
TRBV5-1	.	TRBJ2-5	.	TGCGCCAGCAGCCCTAGCCCGGGGATCCAAGAGACCCAGTACTTC	CASSPSPGIQETQYF
TRBV4-2	.	TRBJ2-3	TRBD2	TGTGCCAGCAGCTTCCAGGTAGCGGGAGAGGCAGATACGCAGTATTTT	CASSFQVAGEADTQYF
TRBV18	.	TRBJ2-2	TRBD1	TGTGCCAGCTCACCCGGGACAGGGAACACCGGGGAGCTGTTTTTT	CASSPGTGNTGELFF
TRBV19	.	TRBJ2-6	.	TGTGCCAGTAGTAACGAGGTCTCGGGGGCCAACGTCCTGACTTTC	CASSNEVSGANVLTF
TRBV12-2	.	TRBJ1-5	.	TGTGCAAGTCGCTTCACCGGGACTATAGCTAGCAGAGGCAATCAGCCCCAGCATTTT	CASRFTGTIASRGNQPQHF
TRBV7-9	.	TRBJ2-5	.	TGTGCCAGCAGCTTAGAGGCAGGGCAAGAGACCCAGTACTTC	CASSLEAGQETQYF
TRBV7-2	.	TRBJ2-1	TRBD2	TGTGCCAGCAGCTTGCACGGACTAGCGGGAGTGGATGAGCAGTTCTTC	CASSLHGLAGVDEQFF